These 25 T cell receptor beta chains share one sample of origin, sequenced in a study of cytomegalovirus exposure and HLA in healthy donors. This PCR relied on a set of 60 Vbeta primers and 13 Jbeta primers. Clones were sequenced by immunoSEQ multiplex PCR, and TCRdb holds only the in-frame ones, with some missing. This sample's table has about 160,000 clones. Specimen: PBMCs. These TCRs come from a man younger than 45 in good health and CMV-seronegative.

The chain combines TRBV6-1 with TRBJ2-5; 7 positions agree with TRBD2. The J segment lost 5 bases and the V segment lost 7 bases, leaving 13 bases of the junction unmatched. The CDR3 extends over 15 amino acids. In germline, CDR1 is MNHNS, CDR2 SASEGT. The CDR3 is CASNPRADGGETQYF. The CDR3 coding sequence is TGTGCCAGCAATCCAAGGGCGGACGGGGGGGAGACCCAGTACTTC.

The chain has TRBV18 and TRBJ2-2, with D hard to call. The V gene's germline CDR1 is KGHSH and CDR2 LQKENI. The CDR3 is 13 residues long. V lost 3 bases and J lost 7, with 9 bases in between. The CDR3: CASSPQRIGELFF. In DNA form, the CDR3 reads TGTGCCAGCTCACCCCAGAGGATCGGGGAGCTGTTTTTT. The whole variable domain, remainder taken from reference TRBV18 and TRBJ2-2, is NAGVMQNPRHLVRRRGQEARLRCSPMKGHSHVYWYRQLPEEGLKFMVYLQKENIIDESGMPKERFSAEFPKEGPSILRIQQVVRGDSAAYFCASSPQRIGELFFGEGSRLTVL.

The chain uses TRBV6-6 and TRBJ2-7, with 14 bases aligning to TRBD2. Losses at the gene ends were 5 bases for V and 6 bases for J; bases not matched to a gene: 3. This CDR3 comprises 14 residues. From germline, CDR1 is MNHNY and CDR2 SVGAGI (reference sequence). CDR3 nucleotide sequence: TGTGCCAGCAGTCGCGGGACTAGCGGGAGCGAGCAGTACTTC. It is translated as CASSRGTSGSEQYF.

The V call is TRBV6-6, the J call TRBJ1-4; 7 bases line up with TRBD1. The CDR3 runs to 15 residues. V trimming: 2 bases; J trimming: 4 bases; junction bases outside the gene matches: 4. CDR1 is MNHNY and CDR2 is SVGAGI in the germline V gene (reference sequence). The CDR3: CASSYKGQLNEKLFF. Written as DNA, the CDR3 is TGTGCCAGCAGTTACAAGGGACAGCTTAATGAAAAACTGTTTTTT.

V and J are TRBV7-3 and TRBJ2-2; TRBD2 matches at 11 bases. This CDR3 is 16 amino acids long. V lost 4 bases, J lost 3 bases, and 4 bases stayed unmatched. Germline CDR1 reads SGHTA; CDR2 reads FQGTGA. The CDR3 region is CASSYSGRADTGELFF. The CDR3 DNA sequence: TGTGCCAGCAGCTATAGCGGGAGGGCCGACACCGGGGAGCTGTTTTTT.

V is TRBV25-1 and J is TRBJ2-1; TRBD2 might be the D (5 bases). The CDR3 totals 17 residues. The V gene's germline CDR1 is MGHDK and CDR2 SYGVNS. Trimming took off 4 bases at V and 2 bases at J, with 18 bases between the two ends. The CDR3: CASSALGTSSAYNEQFF. The CDR3 DNA sequence: TGTGCCAGCAGTGCTCTCGGAACTAGTTCTGCCTACAATGAGCAGTTCTTC.

The rearrangement joins TRBV5-6 to TRBJ1-4; 8 bases align to TRBD1. V shed 4 bases and J 7 bases; nucleotides not matched to a gene: 9. The germline V gene encodes CDR1 SGHDT and CDR2 YYEEEE. The CDR3 covers 15 residues. CDR3 nucleotides: TGTGCCAGCAGCCCCAGAGCAGGGGGCATTGAAAAACTGTTTTTT. Protein product: CASSPRAGGIEKLFF.

The chain employs TRBV4-1 and TRBJ1-2, with TRBD1 matching 9 bases. From germline, CDR1 is MGHRA and CDR2 YSYEKL. This CDR3 has 16 amino acids. J lost 7 bases, V lost 1 base, and 10 bases had no gene match. The CDR3 region is CASSQAGTGSQGGYTF. CDR3 nucleotide sequence: TGCGCCAGCAGCCAAGCCGGGACAGGGAGTCAGGGTGGCTACACCTTC.

This rearrangement joins TRBV5-1 to TRBJ2-7; possible D gene TRBD2, 6 bases. Germline CDR1 is SGHRS and CDR2 is YFSETQ. Trimming cost V 4 bases and J 6 bases, with 14 bases left between them. The CDR3 loop spans 13 amino acids. CDR3 protein: CASSPRGGFEQYF. Here the CDR3 DNA reads TGCGCCAGCAGCCCCCGGGGAGGCTTCGAGCAGTACTTC. Drawing the rest from reference TRBV5-1 and TRBJ2-7, the complete variable domain is KAGVTQTPRYLIKTRGQQVTLSCSPISGHRSVSWYQQTPGQGLQFLFEYFSETQRNKGNFPGRFSGRQFSNSRSEMNVSTLELGDSALYLCASSPRGGFEQYFGPGTRLTVT.

The chain uses TRBV10-1 and TRBJ2-5; tentative D call: TRBD2 (6 bases). The J call is uncertain, as TRBJ2-7 better fits the DNA end. CDR1 is WNHNN and CDR2 is SYGVQD in the germline V gene (reference sequence). The CDR3 runs 13 residues. CDR3 amino acids: CASSGPGRYEQYF. The CDR3 nucleotides are TGCGCCAGCAGCGGACCGGGGAGGTACGAGCAGTACTTC.

The chain links TRBV7-2 to TRBJ1-5, with D hard to call. Trimming took off 1 base at V and 5 bases at J, with 12 bases between the two ends. The CDR3 is 15 amino acids. The germline V gene has CDR1 SGHTA and CDR2 FQGNSA. This chain's CDR3 is CASSLGTFSYQPQHF. CDR3 nucleotide sequence: TGTGCCAGCAGCTTAGGGACTTTTTCTTATCAGCCCCAGCATTTT.

V and J are TRBV6-1 and TRBJ1-5, with 8 bases aligning to TRBD1. With 1 base clipped from V and 10 bases from J, the junction kept 9 bases outside the gene matches. CDR3 length equals 15 residues. CDR1 is MNHNS, CDR2 SASEGT, per germline. CDR3 region: CASSEEQGGPEPQHF. The CDR3 bases are TGTGCCAGCAGTGAAGAACAGGGGGGCCCCGAACCCCAGCATTTT.

The V gene is TRBV6-1, the J gene TRBJ1-5, with 7 bases that match TRBD1. The CDR3 extends over 16 amino acids. Germline V gene data show CDR1 as MNHNS and CDR2 as SASEGT. Losses at the gene ends were 3 bases for V and 3 bases for J; bases not matched to a gene: 8. For the CDR3, the DNA is TGTGCCAGCAGTGAGCCCCGCAGGGGGGTCAATCAGCCCCAGCATTTT. Translating gives CASSEPRRGVNQPQHF.

This rearrangement joins TRBV25-1 to TRBJ1-1; D remains ambiguous. This CDR3 has 13 residues. Looked up from germline, CDR1 is MGHDK and CDR2 is SYGVNS. Trimming removed 4 bases at V and 0 bases at J, with 6 bases between. The CDR3 coding sequence is TGTGCCAGCAGTGCCTATATGAACACTGAAGCTTTCTTT. Translating gives CASSAYMNTEAFF. Filled out from reference TRBV25-1 and TRBJ1-1, the complete variable domain reads EADIYQTPRYLVIGTGKKITLECSQTMGHDKMYWYQQDPGMELHLIHYSYGVNSTEKGDLSSESTVSRIRTEHFPLTLESARPSHTSQYLCASSAYMNTEAFFGQGTRLTVV.

CDR3: CASINDELMNTEAFF. The CDR3 nucleotides are TGTGCCAGCATCAATGATGAGCTCATGAACACTGAAGCTTTCTTT. The chain carries TRBV7-8 and TRBJ1-1; D not resolved. CDR1 is SGHVS and CDR2 is FQNEAQ in the germline V gene. The CDR3 extends over 15 amino acids. Trimming stripped 7 bases from V and 0 bases from J, with 15 bases between.

The genes are TRBV5-3 and TRBJ2-7; 10 bases line up with TRBD2. TRBV5-3 is filed as an ORF, its function uncertain. V shed 0 bases and J 5 bases; nucleotides not matched to a gene: 5. This CDR3 has 15 residues. The CDR3 coding sequence is TGTGCCAGAAGCTTGGTAGCGGGAGGTTCCCACGAGCAGTACTTC. As protein: CARSLVAGGSHEQYF.

The rearrangement links TRBV6-4 to TRBJ1-2; 8 bases are a match to TRBD1. CDR1 is MRHNA, CDR2 SNTAGT, per germline. With V trimmed by 5 bases and J by 3 bases, 8 bases remained unmatched. The length of the CDR3 is 15 residues. CDR3 DNA sequence: TGTGCCAGCAGTAGGTCACAGGGGGATCACTATGGCTACACCTTC. Protein product: CASSRSQGDHYGYTF.

The chain links TRBV5-1 to TRBJ2-7, with 9 bases aligning to TRBD1. Unmatched junction bases numbered 8, after V lost 5 bases and J lost 2 bases. The CDR3 has 15 amino acids. Germline V gene lookup returns CDR1 SGHRS and CDR2 YFSETQ. The CDR3 DNA reads TGCGCCAGCAGTCTAAGGGGACAGGGACCCTACGAGCAGTACTTC. Protein sequence: CASSLRGQGPYEQYF.

This sequence joins TRBV7-2 and TRBJ1-2; a weak D match, TRBD1 (5 bases). This CDR3 region has 13 residues. Germline values: CDR1 SGHTA, CDR2 FQGNSA. V was clipped by 0 bases and J by 8 bases, with 10 bases between them. The CDR3 loop reads CASSLAGGGGYTF. In DNA, the CDR3 is TGTGCCAGCAGCTTAGCGGGCGGGGGGGGCTACACCTTC. The complete variable domain, with remaining parts taken from reference TRBV7-2 and TRBJ1-2, reads GAGVSQSPSNKVTEKGKDVELRCDPISGHTALYWYRQSLGQGLEFLIYFQGNSAPDKSGLPSDRFSAERTGGSVSTLTIQRTQQEDSAVYLCASSLAGGGGYTFGSGTRLTVV.

The gene calls are TRBV6-5 and TRBJ1-1; 10 nucleotides match TRBD1. Unmatched junction bases numbered 0, after V lost 2 bases and J lost 3 bases. This CDR3 has 14 amino acids. Germline V CDR1 and CDR2: MNHEY, SVGAGI. The CDR3 DNA follows: TGTGCCAGCAGTTACGGGACAGGGGACACTGAAGCTTTCTTT. Its protein product is CASSYGTGDTEAFF.

V and J are TRBV19 and TRBJ2-3, with TRBD2 identical over 7 bases. Germline values: CDR1 LNHDA, CDR2 SQIVND (reference sequence). The V gene end was trimmed by 6 bases and the J gene end by 6 bases; junction bases not matched to a gene: 9. The CDR3 consists of 14 residues. CDR3 nucleotides: TGTGCCAGTAGCCCTCTAGCGGTGGTGGATACGCAGTATTTT. Translated: CASSPLAVVDTQYF. The variable domain in full, completed from reference TRBV19 and TRBJ2-3, reads DGGITQSPKYLFRKEGQNVTLSCEQNLNHDAMYWYRQDPGQGLRLIYYSQIVNDFQKGDIAEGYSVSREKKESFPLTVTSAQKNPTAFYLCASSPLAVVDTQYFGPGTRLTVL.

The V call is TRBV5-4, the J call TRBJ1-4, with D possibly TRBD1 on 5 matching bases. The V gene lost 0 bases and the J gene lost 7 bases, with 13 bases spanning the gap. CDR3 length: 15 residues. The germline gives CDR1 SGHNT, CDR2 YYREEE (reference sequence). CDR3: CASSLGREAAEKLFF. CDR3 nucleotides: TGTGCCAGCAGCTTGGGCAGGGAGGCTGCTGAAAAACTGTTTTTT. The complete variable domain, with remaining parts taken from reference TRBV5-4 and TRBJ1-4, reads ETGVTQSPTHLIKTRGQQVTLRCSSQSGHNTVSWYQQALGQGPQFIFQYYREEENGRGNFPPRFSGLQFPNYSSELNVNALELDDSALYLCASSLGREAAEKLFFGSGTQLSVL.

The V and J genes are TRBV5-5 and TRBJ2-3; TRBD1 agrees at 10 bases. This CDR3 is 15 amino acids long. The germline CDR1 and CDR2 sequences are SGHKS and YYEKEE (reference sequence). The trim removed 4 bases at V and 0 bases at J, leaving 2 bases unmatched. The CDR3 sequence: CASSPGQGSTDTQYF. CDR3 DNA: TGTGCCAGCAGCCCGGGACAGGGGAGCACAGATACGCAGTATTTT.

The chain has TRBV5-1 and TRBJ1-1, with D unresolved. This CDR3 contains 15 residues. The V end was cut by 2 bases, the J end by 1 base, with 12 bases between. Germline CDR1 reads SGHRS; CDR2 reads YFSETQ. Written as DNA, the CDR3 is TGCGCCAGCAGCTTATGGAGGGCGGGGAACACTGAAGCTTTCTTT. It is translated as CASSLWRAGNTEAFF.

This rearrangement joins TRBV6-5 to TRBJ1-4; the D is unclear. The germline V gene encodes CDR1 MNHEY and CDR2 SVGAGI. Between the trimmed V and J ends, which lost 0 bases and 4 bases, there was a span of 9 bases. CDR3 length: 15 amino acids. The CDR3 sequence: CASSYSAGFNEKLFF. Here the CDR3 DNA reads TGTGCCAGCAGTTACTCGGCAGGTTTTAATGAAAAACTGTTTTTT.